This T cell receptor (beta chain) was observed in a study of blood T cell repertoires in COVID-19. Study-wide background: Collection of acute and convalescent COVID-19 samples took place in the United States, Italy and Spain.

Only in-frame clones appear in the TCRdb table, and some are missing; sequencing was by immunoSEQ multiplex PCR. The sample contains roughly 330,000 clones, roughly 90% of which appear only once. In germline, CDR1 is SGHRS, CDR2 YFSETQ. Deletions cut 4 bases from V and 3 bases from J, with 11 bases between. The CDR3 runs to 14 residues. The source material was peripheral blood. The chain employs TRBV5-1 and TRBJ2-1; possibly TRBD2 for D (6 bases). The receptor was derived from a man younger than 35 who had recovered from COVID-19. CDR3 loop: CASSRSGLYNEQFF. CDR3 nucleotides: TGCGCCAGCAGCCGGTCGGGACTCTACAATGAGCAGTTCTTC.